This T cell receptor (beta chain) was retrieved from a study of breast tumors, draining lymph nodes, adjacent tissues. TCRdb passed the multiplex PCR reads through MiXCR, listing each CDR3 protein once. The data hold about 13,000 distinct CDR3 sequences, with 62% observed a single time. Comment on this clonotype: Its antigen is still unknown.

Study outcomes and limitations: Tumor T cell lymph node origin was a supported hypothesis, not proven. Findings are consistent with lymph node origin and intratumoral expansion of most tumor T cells.

The TCR sequence derives from a female donor with breast cancer. Some clones in this sample may be carry-over from other donors' samples. Material for sequencing was tumor-adjacent breast tissue.

The CDR3 reads CASSLSQGSSYEQYF. In nucleotides, the CDR3 is TGTGCCAGCAGTTTATCGCAAGGGAGCTCCTACGAGCAGTACTTC. V and J are TRBV27 and TRBJ2-7; D might be TRBD2 (5 bases). Germline CDR1 and CDR2: MNHEY and SMNVEV (reference sequence). The V gene lost 0 bases and the J gene lost 0 bases, with 9 bases spanning the gap. The CDR3 runs to 15 residues.